The 14 T cell receptor beta chains reported below all come from one sample, sequenced in a study of cytomegalovirus exposure and HLA in healthy donors. Primers: 60 Vbeta forward and 13 Jbeta reverse. Data came from immunoSEQ multiplex PCR; TCRdb stores just in-frame clones and leaves some out. Here the sample spans some 170,000 clones, roughly 79% being singletons. The sample was PBMCs. Receptors were obtained from a young woman in good health and CMV-seropositive.

The rearrangement uses TRBV25-1 and TRBJ2-7; TRBD1 matches 9 bases. CDR1 and CDR2 (germline): MGHDK, SYGVNS. J gave up 2 bases and V 4 bases, and 6 bases lay outside the gene matches. The length of the CDR3 is 15 residues. CDR3 nucleotides: TGTGCCAGCAGTGGGAGGACAGGGGCCCCCTACGAGCAGTACTTC. Its protein is CASSGRTGAPYEQYF.

V and J are TRBV6-6 and TRBJ2-1; D is undetermined. The germline CDR1 and CDR2 sequences are MNHNY and SVGAGI (reference sequence). The CDR3 consists of 12 residues. The V end lost 0 bases, the J end lost 8 bases, and 5 bases lay between the germline ends. Here the CDR3 DNA reads TGTGCCAGCAGTTACTCCTCTGATGAGCAGTTCTTC. Amino acids: CASSYSSDEQFF.

The chain carries TRBV6-6 and TRBJ1-1, with a possible D match to TRBD1 (5 bases). Germline lookup yields CDR1 MNHNY and CDR2 SVGAGI (reference sequence). Trimming cost V 5 bases and J 1 base, with 14 bases left between them. The CDR3 is 15 amino acids. Here the CDR3 reads CASSPRGTRNTEAFF. Here the CDR3 DNA reads TGTGCCAGCAGTCCACGGGGGACCAGGAACACTGAAGCTTTCTTT.

CDR3 protein: CASMGPGTGYEQFF. The CDR3 nucleotides are TGTGCCAGCATGGGACCTGGGACAGGGTATGAGCAGTTCTTC. V and J are TRBV27 and TRBJ2-1; 9 positions agree with TRBD1. The V segment lost 7 bases and the J segment 8 bases; nucleotides outside the gene matches: 9. The CDR3 runs to 14 residues. In germline, CDR1 is MNHEY, CDR2 SMNVEV (reference sequence).

The V and J genes are TRBV14 and TRBJ2-7, with D possibly TRBD1 on 6 matching bases. The CDR3 extends over 14 amino acids. Germline-derived CDR1 and CDR2 are SGHDN and FVKESK. V was cut by 2 bases and J by 2 bases, with 10 bases left in between. The CDR3 DNA reads as TGTGCCAGCAGCCAAAGGGACAAAGCCTACGAGCAGTACTTC. Amino acids: CASSQRDKAYEQYF.

J is TRBJ2-1 and V is TRBV4-2; 9 bases match TRBD2. V shed 1 base, J shed 8 bases, and the junction held 9 bases outside the gene matches. The CDR3 sequence is 16 residues long. Germline loops: CDR1 LGHNA, CDR2 YNFKEQ. CDR3 nucleotide sequence: TGTGCCAGCAGCCAAGCCCGGCGGGGGGGCTGGGATGAGCAGTTCTTC. It is translated as CASSQARRGGWDEQFF.

The V call is TRBV6-5, the J call TRBJ1-1, with a tentative D call TRBD1 (5 bases). This CDR3 comprises 14 residues. The V gene's germline CDR1 is MNHEY and CDR2 SVGAGI. V dropped 1 base and J dropped 1 base, with 7 bases sitting between them. In DNA, the CDR3 is TGTGCCAGCAGTTACTACAGGAAGAACACTGAAGCTTTCTTT. Translation gives CASSYYRKNTEAFF.

The chain links TRBV2 to TRBJ2-7, with 8 bases fitting TRBD1. V shed 6 bases and J 3 bases; nucleotides not matched to a gene: 7. The CDR3 spans 14 residues. In germline, CDR1 is SNHLY, CDR2 FYNNEI. CDR3 sequence (DNA): TGTGCCAGCAGCCAGGGGGCTTTAATCTACGAGCAGTACTTC. This gives the protein CASSQGALIYEQYF.

The gene calls are TRBV18 and TRBJ1-3, with D possibly matching TRBD1 (5 bases). This CDR3 is built from 16 residues. Trimming removed 2 bases from V and 2 bases from J, with 13 bases in between. Germline assignment: CDR1 KGHSH and CDR2 LQKENI. CDR3: CASSPDRGSPGNTIYF. CDR3 sequence (DNA): TGTGCCAGCTCACCAGACCGGGGGTCCCCTGGAAACACCATATATTTT.

The chain recombines TRBV11-3 with TRBJ1-1; no reliable D call. Germline V gene data show CDR1 as SGHNT and CDR2 as YENEEA. The V end lost 3 bases, the J end lost 2 bases, and 7 bases lay between the germline ends. The CDR3 contains 13 residues. The chain's CDR3 is CASSFAGNTEAFF. CDR3 nucleotide sequence: TGTGCCAGCAGCTTCGCAGGAAACACTGAAGCTTTCTTT.

This chain links TRBV7-9 with TRBJ2-7; possible D gene TRBD1, 6 bases. This CDR3 is 16 amino acids long. From germline, CDR1 is SEHNR and CDR2 FQNEAQ (reference sequence). The ends were cut back, 4 bases at V and 2 bases at J, with 18 bases in the middle. The CDR3 nucleotides read TGTGCCAGCAGCTCTCCCCGCCCCAGGGGTACCTACGAGCAGTACTTC. Encoded protein: CASSSPRPRGTYEQYF.

About this clone itself: Different DNA sequences within this sample yield the same CDR3. This chain uses TRBV9 with TRBJ2-3, with 9 nucleotides matching TRBD2. This CDR3 has 15 residues. Germline V CDR1 and CDR2: SGDLS, YYNGEE. V shed 0 bases, J shed 3 bases, and the junction held 2 bases outside the gene matches. The CDR3 region is CASSVGGGATDTQYF. CDR3 sequence (DNA): TGTGCCAGCAGCGTAGGCGGGGGGGCGACAGATACGCAGTATTTT.

The CDR3 sequence is CASSKRQGATGELFF. In nucleotides, the CDR3 is TGTGCCAGCAGTAAACGACAGGGGGCCACCGGGGAGCTGTTTTTT. The chain carries TRBV6-5 and TRBJ2-2; 10 nucleotides match TRBD1. The length of the CDR3 is 15 residues. Germline CDR1 and CDR2: MNHEY and SVGAGI. Unmatched junction bases numbered 4, after V lost 5 bases and J lost 4 bases.

This chain links TRBV7-6 with TRBJ1-1, with D perhaps TRBD1 (5 bases). With 1 base removed from V and 1 base from J, the gap between germline ends came to 13 bases. CDR1 SGHVS and CDR2 FNYEAQ come from the germline V gene. CDR3 length: 16 residues. The CDR3 coding sequence is TGTGCCAGCAGCTTAGTGGCCGGGAGGGGGAACACTGAAGCTTTCTTT. This encodes CASSLVAGRGNTEAFF.